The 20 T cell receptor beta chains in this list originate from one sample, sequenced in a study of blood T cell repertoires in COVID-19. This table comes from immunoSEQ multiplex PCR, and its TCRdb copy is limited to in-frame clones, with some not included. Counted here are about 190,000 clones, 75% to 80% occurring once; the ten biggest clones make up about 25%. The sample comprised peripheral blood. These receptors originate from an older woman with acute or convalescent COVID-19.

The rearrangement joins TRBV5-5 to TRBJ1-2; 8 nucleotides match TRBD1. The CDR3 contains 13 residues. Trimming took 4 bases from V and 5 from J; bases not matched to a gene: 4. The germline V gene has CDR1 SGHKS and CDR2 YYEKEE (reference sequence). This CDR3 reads CASSTQGEYGYTF. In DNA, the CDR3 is TGTGCCAGCAGCACACAGGGGGAGTATGGCTACACCTTC.

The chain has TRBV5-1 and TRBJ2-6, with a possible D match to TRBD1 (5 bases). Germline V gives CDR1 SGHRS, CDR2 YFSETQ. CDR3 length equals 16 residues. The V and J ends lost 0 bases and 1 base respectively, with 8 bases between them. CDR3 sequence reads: CASSLAGNSGANVLTF. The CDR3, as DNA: TGCGCCAGCAGCTTGGCAGGGAATTCTGGGGCCAACGTCCTGACTTTC. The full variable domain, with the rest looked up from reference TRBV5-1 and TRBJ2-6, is KAGVTQTPRYLIKTRGQQVTLSCSPISGHRSVSWYQQTPGQGLQFLFEYFSETQRNKGNFPGRFSGRQFSNSRSEMNVSTLELGDSALYLCASSLAGNSGANVLTFGAGSRLTVL.

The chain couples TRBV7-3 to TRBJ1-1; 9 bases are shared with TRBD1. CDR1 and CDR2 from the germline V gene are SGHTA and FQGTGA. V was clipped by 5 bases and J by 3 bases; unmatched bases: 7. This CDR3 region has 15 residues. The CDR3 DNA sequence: TGTGCCAGCAGCCCGGACAGGGGAGCCCACACTGAAGCTTTCTTT. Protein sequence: CASSPDRGAHTEAFF. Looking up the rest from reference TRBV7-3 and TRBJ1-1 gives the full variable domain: GAGVSQTPSNKVTEKGKYVELRCDPISGHTALYWYRQSLGQGPEFLIYFQGTGAADDSGLPNDRFFAVRPEGSVSTLKIQRTERGDSAVYLCASSPDRGAHTEAFFGQGTRLTVV.

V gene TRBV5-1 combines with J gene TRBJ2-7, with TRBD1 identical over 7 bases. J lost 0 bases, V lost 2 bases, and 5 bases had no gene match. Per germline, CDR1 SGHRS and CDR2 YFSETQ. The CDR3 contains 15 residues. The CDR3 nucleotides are TGCGCCAGCAGCTTAGGGGGACAGCTCTCCTACGAGCAGTACTTC. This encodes CASSLGGQLSYEQYF. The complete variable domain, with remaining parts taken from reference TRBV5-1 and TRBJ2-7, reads KAGVTQTPRYLIKTRGQQVTLSCSPISGHRSVSWYQQTPGQGLQFLFEYFSETQRNKGNFPGRFSGRQFSNSRSEMNVSTLELGDSALYLCASSLGGQLSYEQYFGPGTRLTVT.

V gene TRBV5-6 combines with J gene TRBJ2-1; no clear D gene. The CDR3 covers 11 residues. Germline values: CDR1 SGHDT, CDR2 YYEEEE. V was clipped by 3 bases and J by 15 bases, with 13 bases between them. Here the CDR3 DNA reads TGTGCCAGCAGCTCCACCGGTGGGCGGTTCTTC. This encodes CASSSTGGRFF.

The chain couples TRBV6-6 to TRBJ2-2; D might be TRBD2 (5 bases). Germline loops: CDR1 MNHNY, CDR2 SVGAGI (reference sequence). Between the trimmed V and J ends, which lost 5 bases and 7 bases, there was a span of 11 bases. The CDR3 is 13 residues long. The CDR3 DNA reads TGTGCCAGCAGTACTAGGGAAGACGGGGAGCTGTTTTTT. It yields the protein CASSTREDGELFF.

The CDR3 sequence: CATSRDVSGLYNEQFF. The CDR3 nucleotides are TGTGCCACCAGCAGAGATGTAAGCGGACTCTACAATGAGCAGTTCTTC. The gene calls are TRBV15 and TRBJ2-1, with a weak D call TRBD2 (5 bases). V was shortened by 0 bases and J by 3 bases, with 12 bases between the two germline ends. Germline lookup yields CDR1 LNHNV and CDR2 YYDKDF (reference sequence). The CDR3 runs 16 residues.

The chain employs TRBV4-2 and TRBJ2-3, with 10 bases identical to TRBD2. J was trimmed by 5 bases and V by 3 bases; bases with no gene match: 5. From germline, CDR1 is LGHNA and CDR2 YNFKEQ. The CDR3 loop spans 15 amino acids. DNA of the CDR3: TGTGCCAGCAGCCATACTAGCGGGGTATTAGATACGCAGTATTTT. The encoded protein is CASSHTSGVLDTQYF.

CDR3 sequence reads: CASSPRGGAKSGANVLTF. The CDR3 bases are TGCGCCAGCAGCCCCCGGGGTGGAGCTAAGTCTGGGGCCAACGTCCTGACTTTC. The chain is built from TRBV5-1 and TRBJ2-6, with a possible D match to TRBD2 (5 bases). The CDR3 totals 18 residues. V was cut by 4 bases and J by 1 base, with 18 bases left in between. From germline, CDR1 is SGHRS and CDR2 YFSETQ.

CDR3 bases: TGTGCCAGCTCACCACCAACAGGGTGGTACGAGCAGTACTTC. This gives the protein CASSPPTGWYEQYF. The chain links TRBV18 to TRBJ2-7; a possible D gene is TRBD1 (6 bases). CDR1 KGHSH and CDR2 LQKENI come from the germline V gene. The CDR3 is made up of 14 amino acids. Trimming left V 0 bases short and J 4 bases short, with 10 bases between.

The DNA of the CDR3 is TGTGCCAGCAGTTTAAGCGGCGTCCCTGAAGCTTTCTTT. This translates into CASSLSGVPEAFF. The chain combines TRBV12-3 or TRBV12-4 with TRBJ1-1; D is unresolved. CDR3 length: 13 amino acids. V shed 2 bases and J shed 6 bases, with 10 bases lying between them.

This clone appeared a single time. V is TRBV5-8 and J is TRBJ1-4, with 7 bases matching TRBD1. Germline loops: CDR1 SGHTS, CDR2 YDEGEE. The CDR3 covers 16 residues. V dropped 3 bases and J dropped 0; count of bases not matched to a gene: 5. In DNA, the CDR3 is TGTGCCAGCAGCTGGGGACAGCCAACAACTAATGAAAAACTGTTTTTT. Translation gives CASSWGQPTTNEKLFF.

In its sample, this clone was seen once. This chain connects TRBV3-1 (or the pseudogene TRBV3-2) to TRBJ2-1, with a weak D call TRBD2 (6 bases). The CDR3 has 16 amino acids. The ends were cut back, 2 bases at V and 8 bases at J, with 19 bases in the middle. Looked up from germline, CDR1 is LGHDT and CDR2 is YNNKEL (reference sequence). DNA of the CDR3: TGTGCCAGCAGCCAAAGAGGGCTAGCGAAAGGGGATGAGCAGTTCTTC. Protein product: CASSQRGLAKGDEQFF.

For the CDR3, the DNA is TGTGCCAGCAGCCCGCGGGGAAAGGGGATGGGGACCCAGTACTTC. Translation gives CASSPRGKGMGTQYF. The V gene is TRBV7-9, the J gene TRBJ2-5; D may be TRBD2 (6 bases). Germline CDR1 SEHNR, CDR2 FQNEAQ (reference sequence). The CDR3 spans 15 residues. V lost 5 bases and J 7 bases, leaving 20 bases between the germline ends.

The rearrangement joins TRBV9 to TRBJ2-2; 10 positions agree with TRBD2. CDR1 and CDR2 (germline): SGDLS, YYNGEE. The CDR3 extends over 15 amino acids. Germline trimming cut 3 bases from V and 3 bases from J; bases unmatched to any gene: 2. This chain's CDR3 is CASSGTSGYTGELFF. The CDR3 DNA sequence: TGTGCCAGCAGCGGGACTAGCGGTTACACCGGGGAGCTGTTTTTT. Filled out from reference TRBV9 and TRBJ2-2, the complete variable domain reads DSGVTQTPKHLITATGQRVTLRCSPRSGDLSVYWYQQSLDQGLQFLIQYYNGEERAKGNILERFSAQQFPDLHSELNLSSLELGDSALYFCASSGTSGYTGELFFGEGSRLTVL.

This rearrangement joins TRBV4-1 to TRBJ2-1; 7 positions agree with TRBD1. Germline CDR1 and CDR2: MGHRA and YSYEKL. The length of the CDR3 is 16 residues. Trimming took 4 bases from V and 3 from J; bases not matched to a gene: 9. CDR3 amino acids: CASSREDRVVYNEQFF. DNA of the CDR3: TGCGCCAGCAGCCGCGAAGACAGGGTTGTCTACAATGAGCAGTTCTTC.

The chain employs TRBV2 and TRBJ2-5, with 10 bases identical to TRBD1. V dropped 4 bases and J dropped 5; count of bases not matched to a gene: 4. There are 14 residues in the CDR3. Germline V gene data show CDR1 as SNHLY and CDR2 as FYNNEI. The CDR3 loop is CASSAGTGDETQYF. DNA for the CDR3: TGTGCCAGCAGTGCCGGGACAGGGGATGAGACCCAGTACTTC.

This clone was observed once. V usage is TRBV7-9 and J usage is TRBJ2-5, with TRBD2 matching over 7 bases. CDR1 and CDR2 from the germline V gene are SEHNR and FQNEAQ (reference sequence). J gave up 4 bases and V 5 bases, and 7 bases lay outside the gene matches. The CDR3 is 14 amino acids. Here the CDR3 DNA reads TGTGCCAGCAGCCCTGGGGCTAGCGGAGAGACCCAGTACTTC. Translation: CASSPGASGETQYF.

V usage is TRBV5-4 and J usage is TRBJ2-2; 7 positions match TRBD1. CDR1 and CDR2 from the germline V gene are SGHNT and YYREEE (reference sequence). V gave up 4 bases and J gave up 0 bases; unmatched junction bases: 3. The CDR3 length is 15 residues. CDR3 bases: TGTGCCAGCAGCCCGGGACAGTCGAACACCGGGGAGCTGTTTTTT. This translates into CASSPGQSNTGELFF.

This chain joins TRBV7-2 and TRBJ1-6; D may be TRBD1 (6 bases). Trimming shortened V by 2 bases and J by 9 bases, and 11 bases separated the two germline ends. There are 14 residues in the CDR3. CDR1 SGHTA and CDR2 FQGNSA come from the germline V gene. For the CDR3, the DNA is TGTGCCAGCAGCTTAAGGGGGGGCGGTTCACCCCTCCACTTT. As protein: CASSLRGGGSPLHF.